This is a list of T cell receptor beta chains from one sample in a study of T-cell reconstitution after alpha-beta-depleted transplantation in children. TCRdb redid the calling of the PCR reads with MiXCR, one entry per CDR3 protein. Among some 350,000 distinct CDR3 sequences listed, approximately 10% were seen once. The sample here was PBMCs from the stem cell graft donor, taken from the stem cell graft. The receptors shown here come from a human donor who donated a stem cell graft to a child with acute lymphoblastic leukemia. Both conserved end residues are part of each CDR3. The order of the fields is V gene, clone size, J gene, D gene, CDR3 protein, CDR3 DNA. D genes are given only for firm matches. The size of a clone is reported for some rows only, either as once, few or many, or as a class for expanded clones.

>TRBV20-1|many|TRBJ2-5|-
CSARGQNQETQYF
TGCAGTGCTAGAGGACAGAACCAAGAGACCCAGTACTTC
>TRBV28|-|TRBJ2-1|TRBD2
CASSYGVLAGDNNEQFF
TGTGCCAGCAGTTATGGGGTCCTAGCGGGAGACAACAATGAGCAGTTCTTC
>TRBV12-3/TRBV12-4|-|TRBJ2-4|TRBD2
CASSSPIEVAGEGKNIQYF
TGTGCCAGCAGTTCCCCTATCGAAGTAGCGGGAGAGGGCAAAAACATTCAGTACTTC
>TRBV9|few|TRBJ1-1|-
CASSGRGKAFF
TGTGCCAGCAGCGGAAGAGGGAAAGCTTTCTTT
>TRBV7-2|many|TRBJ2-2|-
CASSFLIGPGELFF
TGTGCCAGCAGCTTCCTGATCGGCCCCGGGGAGCTGTTTTTT
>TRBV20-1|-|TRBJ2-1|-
CSAWTRDSDEQFF
TGCAGTGCTTGGACCCGCGATTCGGATGAGCAGTTCTTC
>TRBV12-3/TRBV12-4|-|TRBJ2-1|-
CASSPPSAGLYYNEQFF
TGTGCCAGCAGTCCCCCCTCGGCAGGCCTTTATTACAATGAGCAGTTCTTC
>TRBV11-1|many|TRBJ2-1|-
CASSPKEGLYNEQFF
TGTGCCAGCAGCCCCAAAGAGGGGCTTTACAATGAGCAGTTCTTC
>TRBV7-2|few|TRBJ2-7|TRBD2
CASSPVLAGGFYEQYF
TGTGCCAGCAGCCCCGTGCTAGCGGGAGGTTTCTACGAGCAGTACTTC
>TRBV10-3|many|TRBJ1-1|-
CAISEFEYEAFF
TGTGCCATCAGTGAGTTCGAGTATGAAGCTTTCTTT
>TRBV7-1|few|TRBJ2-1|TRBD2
CASSSIPHEVGVIAGSYNEQFF
TGTGCCAGCAGCTCCATACCTCATGAAGTAGGTGTGATAGCGGGCTCCTACAATGAGCAGTTCTTC
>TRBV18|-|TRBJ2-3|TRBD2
CASSPDGGRADSGTDTQYF
TGTGCCAGCTCACCAGATGGCGGGAGGGCGGACAGTGGCACAGATACGCAGTATTTT
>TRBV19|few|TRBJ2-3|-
CASKSGLTSTDTQYF
TGTGCCAGTAAGAGCGGGCTTACTAGCACAGATACGCAGTATTTT
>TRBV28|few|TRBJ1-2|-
CASRGAQAGLGYTF
TGTGCCAGCAGGGGGGCCCAAGCCGGTCTTGGCTACACCTTC
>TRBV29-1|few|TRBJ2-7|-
CSVSPRGYEQYF
TGCAGCGTTAGTCCCAGGGGTTACGAGCAGTACTTC
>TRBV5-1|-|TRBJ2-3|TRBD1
CASSPGQNTDTQYF
TGCGCCAGCAGCCCGGGACAGAACACAGATACGCAGTATTTT
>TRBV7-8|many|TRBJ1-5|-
CASSLERGDLGNQPQHF
TGTGCCAGCAGCTTAGAGAGGGGAGATTTGGGCAATCAGCCCCAGCATTTT
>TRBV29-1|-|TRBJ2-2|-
CSAIGDTTNTGELFF
TGCAGCGCTATAGGGGACACCACGAACACCGGGGAGCTGTTTTTT
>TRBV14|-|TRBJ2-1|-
CASSQDQHYYNEQFF
TGTGCCAGCAGCCAAGATCAGCACTACTACAATGAGCAGTTCTTC
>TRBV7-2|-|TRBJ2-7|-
CASSPLDGGGINF
TGTGCCAGCAGCCCCTTGGACGGGGGCGGTATCAACTTC
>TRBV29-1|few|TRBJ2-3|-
CSVAPDGTDTQYF
TGCAGCGTTGCTCCCGACGGTACAGATACGCAGTATTTT
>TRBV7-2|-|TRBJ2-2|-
CASSLVWGTGELFF
TGTGCCAGCAGCTTAGTTTGGGGCACCGGGGAGCTGTTTTTT
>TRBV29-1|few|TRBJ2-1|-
CSVFLPGTPADNEQFF
TGCAGCGTCTTCCTTCCGGGGACTCCTGCTGACAATGAGCAGTTCTTC
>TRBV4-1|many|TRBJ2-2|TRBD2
CASSNGLAGGTGELFF
TGCGCCAGCAGCAACGGACTAGCGGGAGGCACCGGGGAGCTGTTTTTT
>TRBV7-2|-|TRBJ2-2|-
CASSLRQGLVGELFF
TGTGCCAGCAGCTTGAGGCAGGGTCTAGTCGGGGAGCTGTTTTTT
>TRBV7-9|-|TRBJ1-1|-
CASSYRDHEAFF
TGTGCCAGCAGCTACCGGGACCATGAAGCTTTCTTT
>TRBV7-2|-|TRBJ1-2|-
CASSLSPGLYGYTF
TGTGCCAGCAGCTTAAGCCCGGGCCTGTATGGCTACACCTTC
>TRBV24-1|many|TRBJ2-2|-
CATSDLHGGSVTGELFF
TGTGCCACCAGTGATCTACATGGAGGGTCCGTCACCGGGGAGCTGTTTTTT
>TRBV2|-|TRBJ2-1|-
CASSPRALRRANYNEQFF
TGTGCCAGCAGTCCCAGGGCCCTTAGGAGGGCCAACTACAATGAGCAGTTCTTC